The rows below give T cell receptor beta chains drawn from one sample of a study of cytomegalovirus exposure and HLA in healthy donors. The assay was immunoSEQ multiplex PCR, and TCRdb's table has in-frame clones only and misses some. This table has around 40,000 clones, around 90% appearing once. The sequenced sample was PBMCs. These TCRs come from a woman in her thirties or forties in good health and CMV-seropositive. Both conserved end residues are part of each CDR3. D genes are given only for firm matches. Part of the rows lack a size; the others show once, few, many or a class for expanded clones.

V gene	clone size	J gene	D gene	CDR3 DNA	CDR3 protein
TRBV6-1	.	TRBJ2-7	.	TGTGCCAGCAGTCGGGCCTACGAGCAGTACTTC	CASSRAYEQYF
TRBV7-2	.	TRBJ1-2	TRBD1	TGTGCCAGCAGCTTCGACAGGGGGCGTGGCTACACCTTC	CASSFDRGRGYTF
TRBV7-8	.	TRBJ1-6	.	TGTGCCAGCAGCCTCCGTTTACCGAGCTCCTATAATTCACCCCTCCACTTT	CASSLRLPSSYNSPLHF
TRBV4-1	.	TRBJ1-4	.	TGCGCCAGCAGCCAGGGTCACCAGCAGGGAGGTGAAAAACTGTTTTTT	CASSQGHQQGGEKLFF
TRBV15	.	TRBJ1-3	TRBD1	TGCGCCACCAGCCCTGGACAGGGGCCGGGAAACACCATATATTTT	CATSPGQGPGNTIYF
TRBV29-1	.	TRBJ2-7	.	TGCAGCGTTGTTCCGGACTATTCCTACGAGCAGTACTTC	CSVVPDYSYEQYF
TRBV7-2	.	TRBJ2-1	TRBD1	TGTGCCAGCAGCTTTCGGCGGGACAGGGGGCATGAGCAGTTCTTC	CASSFRRDRGHEQFF
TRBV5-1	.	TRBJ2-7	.	TGCGCCAGCAGCTTTTTAGAGTCTCGCGACTACGAGCAGTACTTC	CASSFLESRDYEQYF
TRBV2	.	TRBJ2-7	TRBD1	TGTGCCAGCTCGTCTTCGGGACAGAGGGACGAGCAGTACTTC	CASSSSGQRDEQYF
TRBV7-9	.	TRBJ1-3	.	TGTGCCAGCAGCTTTAGGCAGGCAGGCTCTGGAAACACCATATATTTT	CASSFRQAGSGNTIYF
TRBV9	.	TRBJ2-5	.	TGTGCCAGCAGCCATCCCCAAGCGGGCTCGGGTGAGACCCAGTACTTC	CASSHPQAGSGETQYF
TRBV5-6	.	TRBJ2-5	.	TGTGCCAGCAGCTTTTCCGGTGGAGAGACCCAGTACTTC	CASSFSGGETQYF
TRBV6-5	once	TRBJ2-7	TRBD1	TGTGCCAGCAGCAGGGACAGAGCCTACGAGCAGTACTTC	CASSRDRAYEQYF
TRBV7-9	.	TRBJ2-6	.	TGTGCCAGCACCATGGCAGGGAACGGGGCCAACGTCCTGACTTTC	CASTMAGNGANVLTF
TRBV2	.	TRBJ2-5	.	TGTGCCAGCAAACTTATGACTAGTTCTCGGAGAGAGACCCAGTACTTC	CASKLMTSSRRETQYF
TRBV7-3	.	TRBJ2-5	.	TGTGCCAGCAGCTTAATGCCTAGCAGTCCCGAGACCCAGTACTTC	CASSLMPSSPETQYF
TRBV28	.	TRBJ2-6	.	TGTGCCAGCAGTTTGGGGGCAGGGGCCAACGTCCTGACTTTC	CASSLGAGANVLTF
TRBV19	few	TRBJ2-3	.	TGTGCCAGTAGTATCCGACAGAGAACTAGCACAGATACGCAGTATTTT	CASSIRQRTSTDTQYF
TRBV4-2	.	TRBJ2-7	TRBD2	TGTGCCAGCAGCCATGATACCGGGACTAGCGGCTTCAACGAGCAGTACTTC	CASSHDTGTSGFNEQYF
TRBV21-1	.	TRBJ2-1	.	TGTGCCAGCAGCACCACTAGCGGGGGCCCCTACAATGAGCAGTTCTTC	CASSTTSGGPYNEQFF
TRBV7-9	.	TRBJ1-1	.	TGTGCCAGCAGCGTCATCGAGGGCACTGAAGCTTTCTTT	CASSVIEGTEAFF
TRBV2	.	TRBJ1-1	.	TGTGCCAGCAGTGTCGGGGGAAACACTGAAGCTTTCTTT	CASSVGGNTEAFF
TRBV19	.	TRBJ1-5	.	TGTGCCAGTAGTAGACTGGCTCAGCCCCAGCATTTT	CASSRLAQPQHF
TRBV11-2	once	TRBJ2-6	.	TGTGCCAGCAGCCAATCTGGGGCCAACGTCCTGACTTTC	CASSQSGANVLTF
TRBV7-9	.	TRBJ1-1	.	TGTGCCAGCAGCCCGGGACAAATGAACACTGAAGCTTTCTTT	CASSPGQMNTEAFF
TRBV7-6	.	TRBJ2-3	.	TGTGCCAGCAGCCTAATGGACAGAGTGACTGACAAGGGAGATACGCAGTATTTT	CASSLMDRVTDKGDTQYF
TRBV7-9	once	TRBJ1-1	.	TGTTCCAGCACAATGTCGAACACTGAAGCTTTCTTT	CSSTMSNTEAFF
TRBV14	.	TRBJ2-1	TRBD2	TGTGCCAGCAGACGGTCCGGGGGGGCCGGTGAGCAGTTCTTC	CASRRSGGAGEQFF
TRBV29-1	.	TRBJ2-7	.	TGCAGCGTTGTAGCGGATTACTCCTACGGGCAGTACTTC	CSVVADYSYGQYF
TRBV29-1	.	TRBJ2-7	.	TGCAGCGTTGAAAAGAGCTCCTACGAGCAGTACTTC	CSVEKSSYEQYF
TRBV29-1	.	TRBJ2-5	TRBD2	TGCAGCGTAGAGACTAGCGGAGGAGAGACCCAGTACTTC	CSVETSGGETQYF
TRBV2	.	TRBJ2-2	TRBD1	TGTGCCAGCACTGGGGCAGGGGGCTTTGGCGGGGAGCTGTTTTTT	CASTGAGGFGGELFF
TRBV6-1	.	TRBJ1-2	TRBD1	TGTGCCAGCAGGACAGGGATTACAGGCGGCTACACCTTC	CASRTGITGGYTF
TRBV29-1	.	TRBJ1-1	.	TGCAGCGTGTACCTATCTAACACTGAAGCTTTCTTT	CSVYLSNTEAFF
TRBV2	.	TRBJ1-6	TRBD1	TGTGCCAGCAGTTGGGTCGGCAGGGGGGACTCACCCCTCCACTTT	CASSWVGRGDSPLHF
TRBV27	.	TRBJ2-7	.	TGTGCCAGCAGTTTAAATCCCCTGGAGGGCCGCTCCTACGAGCAGTACTTC	CASSLNPLEGRSYEQYF
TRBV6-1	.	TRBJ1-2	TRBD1	TGTGCCAGCAGTGAAGACGGGACAGGGGTCGGCTACACCTTC	CASSEDGTGVGYTF
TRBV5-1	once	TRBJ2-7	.	TGCGCCAGCAGCTTGGAGGGGTACTACGAGCAGTACTTC	CASSLEGYYEQYF
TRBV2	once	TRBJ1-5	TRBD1	TGTGCCAGCAGTTTCGGACAGGGCAATCAGCCCCAGCATTTT	CASSFGQGNQPQHF